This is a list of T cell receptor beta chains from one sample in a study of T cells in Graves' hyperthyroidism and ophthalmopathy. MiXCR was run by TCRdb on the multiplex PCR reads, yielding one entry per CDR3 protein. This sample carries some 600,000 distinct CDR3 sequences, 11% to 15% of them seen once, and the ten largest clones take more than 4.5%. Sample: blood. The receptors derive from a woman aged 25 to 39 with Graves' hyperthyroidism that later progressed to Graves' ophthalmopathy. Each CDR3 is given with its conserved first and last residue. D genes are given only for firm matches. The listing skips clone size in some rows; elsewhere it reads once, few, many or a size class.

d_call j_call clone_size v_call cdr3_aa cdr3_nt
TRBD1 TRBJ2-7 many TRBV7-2 CASSLNRGHGEQYF TGTGCCAGCAGCTTAAACAGGGGGCACGGGGAGCAGTACTTC
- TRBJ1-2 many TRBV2 CASRRDISDYGYTF TGTGCCAGCAGGAGGGACATATCTGACTATGGCTACACCTTC
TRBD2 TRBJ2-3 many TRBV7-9 CASSLLGLATQYF TGTGCCAGCAGCTTACTCGGACTAGCTACGCAGTATTTT
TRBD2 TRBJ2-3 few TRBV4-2 CASSQAPLAGISDTQYF TGTGCCAGCAGCCAAGCGCCTCTAGCGGGAATCTCAGATACGCAGTATTTT
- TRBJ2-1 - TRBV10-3 CAIRTSYNEQFF TGTGCCATCAGGACCTCCTACAATGAGCAGTTCTTC
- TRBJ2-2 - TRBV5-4 CASSLAAGKTGELFF TGTGCCAGCAGCTTGGCGGCAGGGAAGACCGGGGAGCTGTTTTTT
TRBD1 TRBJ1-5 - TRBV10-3 CAISESGQGPQPQHF TGTGCCATCAGTGAGTCCGGACAGGGACCACAGCCCCAGCATTTT
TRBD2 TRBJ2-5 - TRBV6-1 CASSERASGQETQYF TGTGCCAGCAGTGAACGGGCTAGCGGCCAAGAGACCCAGTACTTC
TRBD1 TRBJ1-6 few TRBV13 CASSFGTGVSYNSPLHF TGTGCCAGCAGCTTCGGAACAGGGGTCTCCTATAATTCACCCCTCCACTTT
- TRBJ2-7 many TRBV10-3 CAITPERWEVSYEQYF TGTGCCATCACCCCTGAGCGATGGGAAGTCTCCTACGAGCAGTACTTC